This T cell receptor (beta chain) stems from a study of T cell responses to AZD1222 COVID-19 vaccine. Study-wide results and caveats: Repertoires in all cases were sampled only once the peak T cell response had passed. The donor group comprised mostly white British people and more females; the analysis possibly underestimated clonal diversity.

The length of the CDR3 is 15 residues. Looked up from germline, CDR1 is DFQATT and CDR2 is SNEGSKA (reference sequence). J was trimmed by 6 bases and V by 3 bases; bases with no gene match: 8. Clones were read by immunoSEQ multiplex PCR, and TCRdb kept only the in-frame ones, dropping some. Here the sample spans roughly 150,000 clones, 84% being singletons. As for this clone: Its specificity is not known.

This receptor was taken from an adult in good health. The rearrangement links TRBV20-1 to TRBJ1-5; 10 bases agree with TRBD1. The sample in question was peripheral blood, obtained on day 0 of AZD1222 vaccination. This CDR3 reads CSASDRGRSGQPQHF. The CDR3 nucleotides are TGCAGTGCTAGTGACAGGGGGCGTTCGGGTCAGCCCCAGCATTTT.